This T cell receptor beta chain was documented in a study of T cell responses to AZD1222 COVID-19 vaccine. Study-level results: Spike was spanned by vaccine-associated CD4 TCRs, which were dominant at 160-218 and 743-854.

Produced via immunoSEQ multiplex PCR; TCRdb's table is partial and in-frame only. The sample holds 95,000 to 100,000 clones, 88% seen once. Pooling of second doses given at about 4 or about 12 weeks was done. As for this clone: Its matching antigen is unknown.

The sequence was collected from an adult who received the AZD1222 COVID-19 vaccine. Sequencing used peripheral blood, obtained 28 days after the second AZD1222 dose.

The CDR3, as DNA: TGTGCCTGGAGTCGCCAGGGACAGGGCTGGTTTGGCTACACCTTC. Protein: CAWSRQGQGWFGYTF. V gene TRBV30 combines with J gene TRBJ1-2; TRBD1 matches 9 bases. Trimming cost V 2 bases and J 7 bases; bases outside gene matches: 11. From germline, CDR1 is GTSNPN and CDR2 SVGIG (reference sequence). The CDR3 is 15 amino acids.